Below are 27 T cell receptor beta chains sequenced from a single sample in a study of beta chain features in type 1 diabetes (dated by TCRdb to the late 2010s). The method was the immunoSEQ multiplex PCR assay. The entire isolated RNA was reverse transcribed using the High Capacity cDNA Reverse Transcription Kit, and thus expressed TCRB transcripts were sequenced. Sourced from immuneACCESS, this table was stored by TCRdb with only in-frame sequences that have V and J called. A share of the clones is absent; for the studies checked, an unresolved V gene accounts for under half, and the remainder has no known explanation. Present in this sample are hundreds of thousands of clones, about 14% of which were seen just once. Around 7% of the sample belongs to the ten largest clones. Sequencing input: central memory CD4+ T cells from blood. The receptors shown here come from a young man in good health.

This clone was observed a handful of times. The chain recombines TRBV6-4 with TRBJ2-5, with TRBD1 identical over 9 bases. CDR1 and CDR2 (germline): MRHNA, SNTAGT. V was clipped by 5 bases and J by 1 base; unmatched bases: 5. The length of the CDR3 is 15 residues. The CDR3 nucleotides read TGTGCCAGCAGTCCGGGACAGGGATCCCAAGAGACCCAGTACTTC. Its protein is CASSPGQGSQETQYF.

The V call is TRBV5-1, the J call TRBJ2-3; D is perhaps TRBD1 or TRBD2 (5 bases each). The CDR3 runs 16 residues. Germline CDR1 is SGHRS and CDR2 is YFSETQ. With 0 bases removed from V and 0 bases from J, the gap between germline ends came to 11 bases. This chain's CDR3 is CASSLGGTGSTDTQYF. CDR3 DNA sequence: TGCGCCAGCAGCTTGGGTGGGACGGGTAGCACAGATACGCAGTATTTT.

The rearrangement uses TRBV7-9 and TRBJ2-6; D unclear. Between the trimmed V and J ends, which lost 5 bases and 0 bases, there was a span of 5 bases. This CDR3 region has 14 residues. Per the germline V gene, CDR1 is SEHNR and CDR2 is FQNEAQ (reference sequence). CDR3 nucleotide sequence: TGTGCCAGCAGCCGCCGCTCTGGGGCCAACGTCCTGACTTTC. It translates to CASSRRSGANVLTF. The full variable domain, its missing parts supplied by reference TRBV7-9 and TRBJ2-6, is DTGVSQNPRHKITKRGQNVTFRCDPISEHNRLYWYRQTLGQGPEFLTYFQNEAQLEKSRLLSDRFSAERPKGSFSTLEIQRTEQGDSAMYLCASSRRSGANVLTFGAGSRLTVL.

This clone was counted a few times. V usage is TRBV4-1 and J usage is TRBJ1-2; 7 nucleotides match TRBD1. J gave up 3 bases and V 0 bases, and 4 bases lay outside the gene matches. CDR1 and CDR2 from the germline V gene are MGHRA and YSYEKL. This CDR3 contains 15 residues. This CDR3 reads CASSQDPGQDYGYTF. DNA for the CDR3: TGCGCCAGCAGCCAAGACCCCGGACAGGACTATGGCTACACCTTC.

This clone was seen only a few times. The gene calls are TRBV27 and TRBJ1-2; TRBD1 is a possible D gene (5 bases). The CDR3 spans 14 residues. The V and J ends lost 5 bases and 8 bases respectively, with 18 bases between them. The germline V gene has CDR1 MNHEY and CDR2 SMNVEV (reference sequence). The CDR3 sequence is CASSTSSGYGGYTF. CDR3 nucleotides: TGTGCCAGCAGTACCTCATCAGGGTACGGCGGCTACACCTTC.

Regarding this clone: The same CDR3 is also encoded by other DNA sequences in this sample. The genes are TRBV11-2 and TRBJ2-5; a possible D gene is TRBD2 (5 bases). Germline CDR1 SGHAT, CDR2 FQNNGV. The V and J ends lost 5 bases and 3 bases respectively, with 13 bases between them. The length of the CDR3 is 14 residues. This chain's CDR3 is CASSLGGWEETQYF. In nucleotides, the CDR3 is TGTGCCAGCAGCCTTGGAGGTTGGGAAGAGACCCAGTACTTC.

This clone was counted many times. The chain has TRBV6-6 and TRBJ1-5; maybe TRBD1 (5 bases). The germline V and J ends were trimmed by 6 bases and 4 bases, with 16 bases remaining between them. Germline CDR1 MNHNY, CDR2 SVGAGI (reference sequence). The length of the CDR3 is 15 residues. This chain's CDR3 is CASRDFGTRNQPQHF. For the CDR3, the DNA is TGTGCCAGCAGGGACTTCGGGACTCGGAATCAGCCCCAGCATTTT.

This clone was observed a handful of times. The genes are TRBV19 and TRBJ2-1; 10 nucleotides agree with TRBD2. CDR1 and CDR2 (germline): LNHDA, SQIVND (reference sequence). The CDR3 contains 18 residues. Germline trimming cut 3 bases from V and 5 bases from J; bases unmatched to any gene: 13. The CDR3 protein is CASSISRLAGLADNEQFF. The CDR3 DNA is TGTGCCAGTAGTATTAGTCGGTTGGCTGGACTAGCGGACAATGAGCAGTTCTTC.

This clone occurred a few times. The V call is TRBV5-1, the J call TRBJ2-3, with D perhaps TRBD1 or TRBD2 (6 bases each). The CDR3 is 15 amino acids. CDR1 SGHRS and CDR2 YFSETQ come from the germline V gene. V was clipped by 0 bases and J by 0 bases, with 8 bases between them. The CDR3 coding sequence is TGCGCCAGCAGCTTGGAGGGGGGCAGCACAGATACGCAGTATTTT. Its protein is CASSLEGGSTDTQYF.

The V gene is TRBV7-2, the J gene TRBJ2-5; 10 bases align to TRBD1. The junction had 8 bases not matched to a gene; V was cut back by 5 bases and J by 2 bases. Germline CDR1 reads SGHTA; CDR2 reads FQGNSA. The CDR3 covers 16 residues. The CDR3 DNA is TGTGCCAGCAGCCCTGACGCGGGACAGGGGCAAGAGACCCAGTACTTC. Encoded protein: CASSPDAGQGQETQYF.

As for this clone: A read error may account for a junction end that differs from germline. J is TRBJ2-5 and V is TRBV7-6, with D unclear. With the DNA end fitting TRBJ2-7 better, the J assignment may be wrong. The germline CDR1 and CDR2 sequences are SGHVS and FNYEAQ. The CDR3 has 15 amino acids. The CDR3 region has the DNA TGTGCCAGCAGTTTAGACTCGAGTTTAAACTACGAGCAGTACTTC. Protein product: CASSLDSSLNYEQYF.

This clone has more than one count but fewer than ten. This sequence joins TRBV5-4 and TRBJ1-2; D not certain. This CDR3 region has 14 residues. V was pared by 0 bases and J by 2 bases, with 8 bases between. The germline CDR1 and CDR2 sequences are SGHNT and YYREEE (reference sequence). CDR3 protein: CASSLDDSNYGYTF. CDR3 coding DNA: TGTGCCAGCAGCTTGGATGATTCGAACTATGGCTACACCTTC. Combining the CDR3 with reference TRBV5-4 and TRBJ1-2 gives the whole variable domain ETGVTQSPTHLIKTRGQQVTLRCSSQSGHNTVSWYQQALGQGPQFIFQYYREEENGRGNFPPRFSGLQFPNYSSELNVNALELDDSALYLCASSLDDSNYGYTFGSGTRLTVV.

This clone was seen a handful of times. V is TRBV11-2 and J is TRBJ1-4, with D perhaps TRBD1 (5 bases). The CDR3 sequence is 16 residues long. V shed 5 bases and J shed 3 bases, with 16 bases lying between them. CDR1 is SGHAT and CDR2 is FQNNGV in the germline V gene. CDR3 in amino acids: CASSPGTGQANEKLFF. The CDR3 nucleotides are TGTGCCAGCAGCCCCGGGACGGGGCAGGCTAATGAAAAACTGTTTTTT.

The V call is TRBV7-8, the J call TRBJ1-1; a possible D gene is TRBD1 (5 bases). Germline assignment: CDR1 SGHVS and CDR2 FQNEAQ. This CDR3 is built from 18 residues. V gave up 3 bases and J gave up 0 bases, with 20 bases separating them. CDR3 sequence (DNA): TGTGCCAGCAGCTTGAGCATAGCCGGGGGGAGGATGAACACTGAAGCTTTCTTT. This encodes CASSLSIAGGRMNTEAFF.

The rearrangement joins TRBV11-1 to TRBJ1-4, with D maybe TRBD1 (5 bases). V lost 4 bases, J lost 8 bases, and 17 bases lay in between. CDR1 and CDR2 from the germline V gene are SGHAT and FQDESV (reference sequence). This CDR3 spans 15 amino acids. In DNA, the CDR3 is TGTGCCAGCAGCTCCGGGTGGGGCCTGCAGGAAAAACTGTTTTTT. This translates into CASSSGWGLQEKLFF.

The J gene is TRBJ2-7, the V gene TRBV6-1; 10 positions agree with TRBD1. The V gene's germline CDR1 is MNHNS and CDR2 SASEGT. The J segment lost 0 bases and the V segment lost 8 bases, leaving 1 base of the junction unmatched. This CDR3 is built from 13 residues. DNA for the CDR3: TGTGCCAGCGGGACAGGGGACTCCTACGAGCAGTACGTC. Encoded protein: CASGTGDSYEQYV.

This clone appeared a few times. This chain joins TRBV9 and TRBJ2-1; D ambiguous. V was cut by 4 bases and J by 0 bases, with 11 bases left in between. CDR3 length equals 15 residues. Germline lookup yields CDR1 SGDLS and CDR2 YYNGEE. The CDR3 DNA sequence: TGTGCCAGCAGCCCAGCCGGGCCCTCCTACAATGAGCAGTTCTTC. Translating it yields CASSPAGPSYNEQFF.

To note about this clone: This may stem from a read error, because a much larger clone lies one nucleotide away. The V gene is TRBV7-2, the J gene TRBJ2-1; possibly TRBD2 for D (5 bases). CDR3 length equals 15 residues. Deletions cut 4 bases from V and 0 bases from J, with 10 bases between. Per the germline V gene, CDR1 is SGHTA and CDR2 is FQGNSA. CDR3 protein: CASSSVGSSYNEQFF. For the CDR3, the DNA is TGTGCCAGCAGCTCCGTGGGGAGCTCCTACAATGAGCAGTTCTTC.

This clone showed up many times. The chain is built from TRBV7-8 and TRBJ1-2; D remains unclear. From germline, CDR1 is SGHVS and CDR2 FQNEAQ. Trimming took off 2 bases at V and 7 bases at J, with 11 bases between the two ends. This CDR3 is built from 13 residues. The CDR3 loop is CASSLSSARGYTF. CDR3 bases: TGTGCCAGCAGCTTATCTAGCGCGCGTGGCTACACCTTC.

The rearrangement links TRBV4-3 to TRBJ2-4; a possible D gene is TRBD2 (6 bases). The V end was cut by 4 bases, the J end by 6 bases, with 22 bases between. CDR1 and CDR2 from the germline V gene are LGHNA and YSLEER. The CDR3 runs 17 residues. CDR3 nucleotides: TGCGCCAGCAGCCGTTCGGGGCGGGGTGGAGCGGTAAACATTCAGTACTTC. Protein: CASSRSGRGGAVNIQYF.

This clone was counted between two and nine times. The chain uses TRBV7-2 and TRBJ1-1, with D maybe TRBD1 (6 bases). Between the trimmed V and J ends, which lost 8 bases and 1 base, there was a span of 14 bases. The length of the CDR3 is 14 residues. The germline V gene encodes CDR1 SGHTA and CDR2 FQGNSA. This chain's CDR3 is CASGKGHQNTEAFF. CDR3 bases: TGTGCCAGCGGAAAGGGACACCAGAACACTGAAGCTTTCTTT.

The V and J genes are TRBV7-9 and TRBJ2-5; 8 nucleotides align to TRBD1. V shed 1 base and J 2 bases; nucleotides not matched to a gene: 3. The CDR3 runs 15 residues. Germline V lookup: CDR1 SEHNR, CDR2 FQNEAQ (reference sequence). CDR3 nucleotide sequence: TGTGCCAGCAGCTTAGGGGGGACAGGACAAGAGACCCAGTACTTC. Translation: CASSLGGTGQETQYF.

The rearrangement uses TRBV5-6 and TRBJ1-5; 7 nucleotides agree with TRBD1. The CDR3 covers 12 residues. V shed 4 bases, J shed 5 bases, and the junction held 0 bases outside the gene matches. Germline assignment: CDR1 SGHDT and CDR2 YYEEEE. The CDR3 DNA reads as TGTGCCAGCAGCACAGGGGATCAGCCCCAGCATTTT. It is translated as CASSTGDQPQHF.

This clone was counted a few times. The chain couples TRBV7-2 to TRBJ1-2; D perhaps matches TRBD1 (5 bases). The CDR3 has 13 residues. Trimming took 5 bases from V and 5 from J, leaving 12 bases between them. CDR1 and CDR2 (germline): SGHTA, FQGNSA. The CDR3 here is CASSPGPFYGYTF. The CDR3 DNA reads TGTGCCAGCAGCCCGGGGCCTTTTTATGGCTACACCTTC.

This clone was seen only a few times. This chain links TRBV4-3 with TRBJ1-6, with D hard to call. This CDR3 region has 15 residues. The germline V gene has CDR1 LGHNA and CDR2 YSLEER. Trimming left V 0 bases short and J 10 bases short, with 13 bases between. CDR3 coding DNA: TGCGCCAGCAGCCAAGATGGAACCCCCGGGTCACCCCTCCACTTT. Protein: CASSQDGTPGSPLHF.

The chain employs TRBV6-6 and TRBJ1-1; D not certain. The CDR3 is 13 amino acids. Trimming left V 4 bases short and J 0 bases short, with 6 bases between. Germline V gene lookup returns CDR1 MNHNY and CDR2 SVGAGI (reference sequence). CDR3 in amino acids: CASSFAMNTEAFF. The CDR3 DNA follows: TGTGCCAGCAGTTTTGCTATGAACACTGAAGCTTTCTTT.

This clone was detected only a few times. This chain connects TRBV7-2 to TRBJ2-3; 9 bases are a match to TRBD2. Germline-derived CDR1 and CDR2 are SGHTA and FQGNSA. V was clipped by 5 bases and J by 4 bases; unmatched bases: 10. There are 16 residues in the CDR3. Here the CDR3 reads CASSLFGGLASDTQYF. The CDR3 nucleotides are TGTGCCAGCAGCCTTTTTGGGGGACTAGCCTCAGATACGCAGTATTTT. The full variable domain, with the rest looked up from reference TRBV7-2 and TRBJ2-3, is GAGVSQSPSNKVTEKGKDVELRCDPISGHTALYWYRQSLGQGLEFLIYFQGNSAPDKSGLPSDRFSAERTGGSVSTLTIQRTQQEDSAVYLCASSLFGGLASDTQYFGPGTRLTVL.